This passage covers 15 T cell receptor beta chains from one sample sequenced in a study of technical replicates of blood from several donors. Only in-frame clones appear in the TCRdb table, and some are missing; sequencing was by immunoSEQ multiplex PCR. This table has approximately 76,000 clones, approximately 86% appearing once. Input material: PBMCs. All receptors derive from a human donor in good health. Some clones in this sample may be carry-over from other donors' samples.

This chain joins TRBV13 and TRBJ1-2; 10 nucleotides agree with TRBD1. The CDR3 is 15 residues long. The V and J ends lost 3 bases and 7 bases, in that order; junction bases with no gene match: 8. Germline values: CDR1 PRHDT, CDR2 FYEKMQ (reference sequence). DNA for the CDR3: TGTGCCAGCAGCTTCACCGGGACAGGGGTCTCTGGCTACACCTTC. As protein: CASSFTGTGVSGYTF.

CDR3 residues: CASSRGLGETQYF. The CDR3 bases are TGTGCCAGCAGCCGGGGACTTGGGGAGACCCAGTACTTC. This chain connects TRBV7-3 to TRBJ2-5; D is perhaps TRBD2 (6 bases). The CDR3 length is 13 residues. CDR1 is SGHTA and CDR2 is FQGTGA in the germline V gene. Trimming took off 5 bases at V and 5 bases at J, with 12 bases between the two ends.

CDR3 amino acids: CATSSRQGSEAFF. In DNA, the CDR3 is TGTGCCACCAGCAGTAGACAGGGCTCTGAAGCTTTCTTT. This rearrangement joins TRBV15 to TRBJ1-1, with 7 bases that match TRBD1. The CDR3 has 13 residues. V lost 3 bases and J lost 6; bases outside the gene matches: 4. Germline loops: CDR1 LNHNV, CDR2 YYDKDF (reference sequence).

CDR3 loop: CASSVQGSEAFF. Written as DNA, the CDR3 is TGCGCCAGCAGTGTCCAGGGGTCTGAAGCTTTCTTT. The chain employs TRBV5-1 and TRBJ1-1, with D maybe TRBD1 (6 bases). V shed 5 bases and J shed 6 bases, with 11 bases lying between them. The germline V gene has CDR1 SGHRS and CDR2 YFSETQ. The CDR3 has 12 residues.

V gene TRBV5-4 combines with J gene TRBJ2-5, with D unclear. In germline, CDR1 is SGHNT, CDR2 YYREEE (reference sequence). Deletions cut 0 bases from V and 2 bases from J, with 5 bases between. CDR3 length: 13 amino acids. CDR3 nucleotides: TGTGCCAGCAGCTTGGGCTATCAAGAGACCCAGTACTTC. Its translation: CASSLGYQETQYF.

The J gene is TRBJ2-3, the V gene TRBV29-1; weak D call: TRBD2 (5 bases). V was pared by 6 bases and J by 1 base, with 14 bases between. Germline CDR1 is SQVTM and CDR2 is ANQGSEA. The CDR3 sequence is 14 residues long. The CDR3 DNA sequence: TGCAGCGTAAACCGCGGGTGGGGCACAGATACGCAGTATTTT. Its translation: CSVNRGWGTDTQYF.

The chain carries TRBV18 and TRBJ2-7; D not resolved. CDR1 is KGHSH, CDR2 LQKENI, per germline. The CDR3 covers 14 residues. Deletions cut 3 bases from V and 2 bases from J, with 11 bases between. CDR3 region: CASSPDLVTYEQYF. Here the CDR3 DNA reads TGTGCCAGCTCACCGGATCTAGTAACCTACGAGCAGTACTTC.

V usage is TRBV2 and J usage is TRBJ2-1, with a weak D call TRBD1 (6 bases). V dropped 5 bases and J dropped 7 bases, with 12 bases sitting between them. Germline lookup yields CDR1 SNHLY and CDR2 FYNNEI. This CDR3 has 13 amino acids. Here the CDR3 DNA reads TGTGCCAGCAGTTCAATTAGGGGGAATGAGCAGTTCTTC. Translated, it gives CASSSIRGNEQFF.

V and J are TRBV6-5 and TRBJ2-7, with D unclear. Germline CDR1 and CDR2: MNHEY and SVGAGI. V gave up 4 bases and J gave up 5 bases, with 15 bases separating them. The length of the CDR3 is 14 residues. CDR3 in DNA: TGTGCCAGCAGTTTCTCCGGGTCTCGGAACGAGCAGTACTTC. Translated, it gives CASSFSGSRNEQYF.

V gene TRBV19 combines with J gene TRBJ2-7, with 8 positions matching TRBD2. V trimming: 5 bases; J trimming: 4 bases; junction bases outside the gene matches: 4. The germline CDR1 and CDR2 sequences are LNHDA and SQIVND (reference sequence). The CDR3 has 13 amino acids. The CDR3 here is CASSLRGDYEQYF. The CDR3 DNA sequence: TGTGCCAGTAGTCTGCGGGGGGATTACGAGCAGTACTTC.

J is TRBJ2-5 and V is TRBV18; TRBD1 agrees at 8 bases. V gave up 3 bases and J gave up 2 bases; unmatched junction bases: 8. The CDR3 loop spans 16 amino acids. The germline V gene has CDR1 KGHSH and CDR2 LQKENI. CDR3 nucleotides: TGTGCCAGCTCACCTCCCCAACAGGGGGAACAAGAGACCCAGTACTTC. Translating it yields CASSPPQQGEQETQYF.

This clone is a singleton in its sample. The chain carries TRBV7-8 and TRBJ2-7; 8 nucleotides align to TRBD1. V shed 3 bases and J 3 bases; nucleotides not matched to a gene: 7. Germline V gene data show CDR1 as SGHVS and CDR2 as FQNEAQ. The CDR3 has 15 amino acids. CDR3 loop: CASSLPGQARYEQYF. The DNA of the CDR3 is TGTGCCAGCAGCTTGCCGGGACAGGCCCGCTACGAGCAGTACTTC.

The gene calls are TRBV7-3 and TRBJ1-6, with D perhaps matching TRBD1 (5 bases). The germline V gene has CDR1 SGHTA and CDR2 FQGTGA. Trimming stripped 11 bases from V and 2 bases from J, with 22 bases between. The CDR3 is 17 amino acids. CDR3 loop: CAAKTTVHIAYNSPLHF. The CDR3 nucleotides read TGTGCCGCCAAGACGACAGTTCATATCGCCTATAATTCACCCCTCCACTTT.

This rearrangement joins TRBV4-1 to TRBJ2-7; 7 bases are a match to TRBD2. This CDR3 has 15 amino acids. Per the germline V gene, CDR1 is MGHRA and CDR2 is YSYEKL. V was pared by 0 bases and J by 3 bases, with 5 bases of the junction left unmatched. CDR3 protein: CASSQERREIYEQYF. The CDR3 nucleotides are TGCGCCAGCAGCCAAGAGCGGCGGGAGATCTACGAGCAGTACTTC.

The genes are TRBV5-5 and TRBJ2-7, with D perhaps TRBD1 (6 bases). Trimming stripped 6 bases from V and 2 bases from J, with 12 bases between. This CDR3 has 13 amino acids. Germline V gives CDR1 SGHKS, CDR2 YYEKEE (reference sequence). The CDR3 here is CASMGAGAYEQYF. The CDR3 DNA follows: TGTGCCAGCATGGGGGCAGGGGCCTACGAGCAGTACTTC.